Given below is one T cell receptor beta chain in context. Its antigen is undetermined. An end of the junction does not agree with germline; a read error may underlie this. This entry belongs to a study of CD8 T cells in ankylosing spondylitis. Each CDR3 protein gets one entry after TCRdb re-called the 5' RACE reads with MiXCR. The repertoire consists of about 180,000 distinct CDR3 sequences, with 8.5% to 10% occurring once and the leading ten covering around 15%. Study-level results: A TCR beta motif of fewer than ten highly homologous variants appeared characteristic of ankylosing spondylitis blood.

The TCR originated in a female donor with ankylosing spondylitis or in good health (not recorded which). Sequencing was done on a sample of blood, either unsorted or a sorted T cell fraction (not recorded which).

CDR3 DNA sequence: TGTACCAGCAGCCCCGGGACTAGCGTCTACAATGAGCAGTTCTTC. It specifies CTSSPGTSVYNEQFF. V usage is TRBV7-3 and J usage is TRBJ2-1; 10 positions agree with TRBD2. From germline, CDR1 is SGHTA and CDR2 FQGTGA. This CDR3 is built from 15 residues.